The next 2 T cell receptor beta chains were all read from a single sample in a study of T-cell reconstitution after alpha-beta-depleted transplantation in children. This sample's TCRbeta library carried unique molecular identifier barcodes. In TCRdb, the PCR reads were re-called with MiXCR into one record per CDR3 protein. The sample includes 90,000 to 130,000 distinct CDR3 sequences, about 9.3% of them seen just once. Sequencing used PBMCs, obtained before TCRalphabeta/CD19-depleted stem cell transplant. These TCRs come from a boy aged 2 to 10 with acute lymphoblastic leukemia, due to receive a stem cell transplant.

This clonotype was picked up many times. The CDR3 coding sequence is TGCAGTGCTCGCAGGGGCTCTGGAAACACCATATATTTT. It specifies CSARRGSGNTIYF. V gene TRBV20-1 combines with J gene TRBJ1-3; possible D gene TRBD1, 6 bases. Germline CDR1 is DFQATT and CDR2 is SNEGSKA (reference sequence). CDR3 length: 13 residues. V was pared by 5 bases and J by 0 bases, with 8 bases between.

This clonotype was counted many times. This chain links TRBV18 with TRBJ2-5; D might be TRBD1 (6 bases). V lost 3 bases to trimming and J lost 7 bases, with 9 bases between them. Germline assignment: CDR1 KGHSH and CDR2 LQKENI. The CDR3 consists of 12 residues. CDR3 amino acids: CASSPTRGTQYF. The CDR3 bases are TGTGCCAGCTCACCGACCAGGGGGACCCAGTACTTC.